The next 30 T cell receptor beta chains were all read from a single sample in a study of T cells in Graves' hyperthyroidism and ophthalmopathy. The source material, RNA transcripts, was used to amplify TCR beta CDR3 regions. Using the HTBI primer set, a first-round RT-PCR was run on the TCR CDR3. TCRdb passed the multiplex PCR reads through MiXCR, listing each CDR3 protein once. Here the sample spans hundreds of thousands of distinct CDR3 sequences, about 15% being singletons. The material sequenced was blood. The receptors shown here come from a woman in her fifties or sixties with Graves' ophthalmopathy.

This clonotype showed up many times. CDR3 DNA sequence: TGTGCCAGCAGCCCCGCCGGACAGAATTCCTACGAGCAGTACTTC. It translates to CASSPAGQNSYEQYF. The V call is TRBV7-2, the J call TRBJ2-7; a weak D match, TRBD1 (6 bases). This CDR3 is 15 amino acids long. The germline gives CDR1 SGHTA, CDR2 FQGNSA. Trimming shortened V by 5 bases and J by 1 base, and 15 bases separated the two germline ends.

The V and J genes are TRBV20-1 and TRBJ2-3, with D possibly matching TRBD2 (6 bases). The CDR3 totals 13 residues. V shed 6 bases and J shed 3 bases, with 13 bases lying between them. CDR1 and CDR2 from the germline V gene are DFQATT and SNEGSKA (reference sequence). The CDR3 reads CSAEGGRTDTQYF. DNA of the CDR3: TGCAGTGCCGAAGGTGGGAGGACAGATACGCAGTATTTT.

J is TRBJ1-5 and V is TRBV5-6; D is ambiguous. CDR1 and CDR2 (germline): SGHDT, YYEEEE. The V end lost 2 bases, the J end lost 3 bases, and 6 bases lay between the germline ends. The CDR3 runs 13 residues. The CDR3 sequence is CASSFQDNQPQHF. The CDR3 nucleotides are TGTGCCAGCAGCTTCCAGGACAATCAGCCCCAGCATTTT.

The chain employs TRBV6-1 and TRBJ1-6; no clear D. V was cut by 2 bases and J by 10 bases, with 3 bases left in between. CDR1 is MNHNS, CDR2 SASEGT, per germline. The CDR3 is made up of 11 amino acids. The CDR3 DNA reads as TGTGCCAGCAGTGAATTCTCACCCCTCCACTTT. As protein: CASSEFSPLHF.

This clonotype was counted at least ten times. V usage is TRBV5-1 and J usage is TRBJ2-1; possibly TRBD2 for D (5 bases). V was trimmed by 1 base and J by 5 bases, leaving 13 bases between them. This CDR3 comprises 15 residues. Per germline, CDR1 SGHRS and CDR2 YFSETQ. The CDR3 loop is CASSLPLTRDNEQFF. The CDR3 DNA is TGCGCCAGCAGCTTGCCCTTAACTAGGGACAATGAGCAGTTCTTC.

This clonotype was seen many times. The rearrangement uses TRBV7-2 and TRBJ2-7; the D call may be TRBD1 or TRBD2 (5 bases each). Trimming pared 5 bases from V and 2 bases from J, leaving 16 bases between. Germline CDR1 SGHTA, CDR2 FQGNSA. CDR3 length: 15 amino acids. Here the CDR3 DNA reads TGTGCCAGCAGCCCGATCGGGACGGTTCCCTACGAGCAGTACTTC. This gives the protein CASSPIGTVPYEQYF.

As regards this clonotype: This may come from a read error, since a much larger clone is one base off. V and J are TRBV2 and TRBJ2-3; tentative D call: TRBD2 (5 bases). Between the trimmed V and J ends, which lost 3 bases and 4 bases, there was a span of 14 bases. The CDR3 runs 15 residues. Germline V gives CDR1 SNHLY, CDR2 FYNNEI. The CDR3 DNA sequence: TGTGCCAGCAGTGATGTGGGAGCTGGCGCAGATACGCAGTATTTT. Protein: CASSDVGAGADTQYF.

This clonotype has a count of ten or more. V is TRBV6-2 or TRBV6-3 and J is TRBJ1-1; D uncertain. The V and J ends lost 10 bases and 2 bases respectively, with 11 bases between them. Germline CDR1 MNHEY, CDR2 SVGEGT. The CDR3 is 12 amino acids. DNA for the CDR3: TGTGCCACCAGGACGGTCAACACTGAAGCTTTCTTT. Its protein product is CATRTVNTEAFF.

The genes are TRBV2 and TRBJ1-1; TRBD1 might be the D (5 bases). Germline values: CDR1 SNHLY, CDR2 FYNNEI. The CDR3 contains 12 residues. Trimming took off 7 bases at V and 1 base at J, with 7 bases between the two ends. The CDR3 reads CASMGGNTEAFF. Written as DNA, the CDR3 is TGTGCCAGCATGGGGGGGAACACTGAAGCTTTCTTT.

At least ten counts were recorded for this clonotype. This chain links TRBV28 with TRBJ2-7; D not resolved. This CDR3 contains 14 residues. The V gene's germline CDR1 is MDHEN and CDR2 SYDVKM. With 6 bases removed from V and 3 bases from J, the gap between germline ends came to 15 bases. The CDR3 DNA follows: TGTGCCAGCAGGAGAAGAACAACGGACTACGAGCAGTACTTC. As protein: CASRRRTTDYEQYF.

This clonotype was seen many times. V usage is TRBV12-3 or TRBV12-4 and J usage is TRBJ2-2, with D perhaps being TRBD1 or TRBD2 (5 bases each). The CDR3 has 17 residues. Trimming cost V 5 bases and J 4 bases, with 20 bases left between them. The CDR3 protein is CASSPHSGSIVTGELFF. CDR3 bases: TGTGCCAGCAGTCCGCACTCAGGGAGTATAGTCACCGGGGAGCTGTTTTTT.

This clonotype was detected only a few times. The CDR3 DNA follows: TGCAGCGTTGGGGGACAGGGTTTCTCCTACGAGCAGTACTTC. Encoded protein: CSVGGQGFSYEQYF. This chain connects TRBV29-1 to TRBJ2-7; 9 bases align to TRBD1. Germline CDR1 SQVTM, CDR2 ANQGSEA. Trimming removed 4 bases from V and 0 bases from J; junction bases left unmatched: 4. The CDR3 is 14 amino acids.

The V call is TRBV5-5, the J call TRBJ2-1; D is possibly TRBD2 (5 bases). The assigned J gene may be wrong: the sequence end matches TRBJ2-7 better. CDR1 is SGHKS and CDR2 is YYEKEE in the germline V gene (reference sequence). There are 15 residues in the CDR3. The CDR3 DNA is TGTGCCAGCAGCTTAAGGGAGAGCTCCTACAATGAGCAGTACTTC. It specifies CASSLRESSYNEQYF.

The V gene is TRBV28, the J gene TRBJ2-6, with D perhaps TRBD2 (5 bases). Germline CDR1 MDHEN, CDR2 SYDVKM. The length of the CDR3 is 18 residues. The V gene lost 3 bases and the J gene lost 0 bases, with 15 bases spanning the gap. The CDR3, as DNA: TGTGCCAGCAGTTTGGGAGCGGACGATAACTCTGGGGCCAACGTCCTGACTTTC. Translating it yields CASSLGADDNSGANVLTF.

This clonotype has ten or more counts. The chain combines TRBV12-3 or TRBV12-4 with TRBJ2-2, with 7 bases identical to TRBD2. CDR3 size: 18 residues. The junction had 14 bases not matched to a gene; V was cut back by 2 bases and J by 5 bases. CDR3 DNA sequence: TGTGCCAGCAGTTTATTTTCGGGAGGAATAATTAGTACCGGGGAGCTGTTTTTT. Protein product: CASSLFSGGIISTGELFF.

This clonotype was seen a few times. The chain links TRBV20-1 to TRBJ2-1, with D possibly called TRBD1 or TRBD2 (5 bases each). The CDR3 consists of 13 residues. Germline loops: CDR1 DFQATT, CDR2 SNEGSKA (reference sequence). Trimming shortened V by 4 bases and J by 4 bases, and 11 bases separated the two germline ends. CDR3: CSATPGAYNEQFF. CDR3 DNA: TGCAGTGCTACCCCCGGGGCTTACAATGAGCAGTTCTTC.

This clonotype came up many times. This chain links TRBV5-5 with TRBJ1-4, with D perhaps matching TRBD1 (5 bases). In germline, CDR1 is SGHKS, CDR2 YYEKEE (reference sequence). This CDR3 region has 13 residues. Trimming removed 1 base at V and 7 bases at J, with 8 bases between. The CDR3 protein is CASSLRRVEKLFF. CDR3 bases: TGTGCCAGCAGCTTGCGCAGGGTTGAAAAACTGTTTTTT. Based on the CDR3 plus reference TRBV5-5 and TRBJ1-4, the full variable domain is DAGVTQSPTHLIKTRGQQVTLRCSPISGHKSVSWYQQVLGQGPQFIFQYYEKEERGRGNFPDRFSARQFPNYSSELNVNALLLGDSALYLCASSLRRVEKLFFGSGTQLSVL.

The gene calls are TRBV29-1 and TRBJ2-1, with TRBD2 as a possible D gene (6 bases). The germline gives CDR1 SQVTM, CDR2 ANQGSEA. Trimming removed 5 bases from V and 2 bases from J, with 25 bases in between. The CDR3 has 18 amino acids. The CDR3 DNA reads as TGCAGCGTTTACGGGAGCCACGTCGGGGAGAACGCCTACAATGAGCAGTTCTTC. It encodes CSVYGSHVGENAYNEQFF.

This clonotype was detected ten times or more. CDR3: CASSSDLGLAGHNEQFF. As DNA, the CDR3 is TGTGCCAGCAGCTCCGATCTAGGACTAGCGGGGCACAATGAGCAGTTCTTC. This chain links TRBV7-9 with TRBJ2-1; 12 bases agree with TRBD2. After removal of 4 bases from V and 5 bases from J, the junction contained 9 bases not matched to a gene. Germline CDR1 and CDR2: SEHNR and FQNEAQ (reference sequence). The CDR3 runs to 17 residues.

This clonotype appeared many times. This chain joins TRBV5-1 and TRBJ2-3, with D hard to call. V was trimmed by 1 base and J by 0 bases, leaving 6 bases between them. The CDR3 has 14 residues. Germline V lookup: CDR1 SGHRS, CDR2 YFSETQ. CDR3 DNA: TGCGCCAGCAGCTTGTATGGCAGCACAGATACGCAGTATTTT. Its translation: CASSLYGSTDTQYF.

V is TRBV6-2 or TRBV6-3 and J is TRBJ2-3, with D unresolved. In germline, CDR1 is MNHEY, CDR2 SVGEGT. The CDR3 is 13 residues long. The V end lost 7 bases, the J end lost 5 bases, and 13 bases lay between the germline ends. The CDR3 is CASNGVGRDTQYF. DNA for the CDR3: TGTGCCAGCAATGGGGTGGGCCGAGATACGCAGTATTTT.

Details on this clonotype: A clone one base away is much larger, so this may be a read error. The chain is built from TRBV29-1 and TRBJ2-7, with TRBD2 matching 13 bases. Germline assignment: CDR1 SQVTM and CDR2 ANQGSEA. This CDR3 has 14 residues. V shed 7 bases and J 7 bases; nucleotides not matched to a gene: 10. The CDR3 protein is CSGGLAGSRDEQYF. DNA for the CDR3: TGCAGCGGGGGACTAGCGGGAAGTCGGGATGAGCAGTACTTC.

The chain couples TRBV4-3 to TRBJ2-1; 11 bases match TRBD2. V lost 0 bases, J lost 7 bases, and 5 bases stayed unmatched. The length of the CDR3 is 16 residues. Germline assignment: CDR1 LGHNA and CDR2 YSLEER. CDR3 protein: CASSQEIAGGGNEQFF. The CDR3 DNA follows: TGCGCCAGCAGCCAAGAAATAGCGGGAGGGGGGAATGAGCAGTTCTTC.

This clonotype showed up many times. The chain has TRBV10-2 and TRBJ2-7; TRBD2 agrees at 10 bases. The V segment lost 5 bases and the J segment 0 bases; nucleotides outside the gene matches: 7. CDR3 size: 16 residues. Germline assignment: CDR1 WSHSY and CDR2 SAAADI. The CDR3 region is CASSRASGGSSYEQYF. CDR3 nucleotide sequence: TGCGCCAGCAGTCGGGCTAGCGGGGGAAGCTCCTACGAGCAGTACTTC.

The chain carries TRBV20-1 and TRBJ2-7, with TRBD1 matching over 8 bases. Germline-derived CDR1 and CDR2 are DFQATT and SNEGSKA (reference sequence). J gave up 0 bases and V 0 bases, and 7 bases lay outside the gene matches. The CDR3 consists of 16 residues. The CDR3, as DNA: TGCAGTGCTAGAGAGGTTATGGGACAGGTCTCCTACGAGCAGTACTTC. Amino acid sequence: CSAREVMGQVSYEQYF.

The chain has TRBV19 and TRBJ1-2; weak D call: TRBD1 (5 bases). This CDR3 comprises 15 residues. Trimming left V 4 bases short and J 2 bases short, with 14 bases between. The germline gives CDR1 LNHDA, CDR2 SQIVND (reference sequence). In DNA, the CDR3 is TGTGCCAGTAGTAGTGGCCGGGGGGGAAACTATGGCTACACCTTC. Protein: CASSSGRGGNYGYTF.

This clonotype occurred a few times. This sequence joins TRBV15 and TRBJ2-3, with D unclear. V lost 3 bases and J 0 bases, leaving 4 bases between the germline ends. The CDR3 is 13 residues long. Germline V gene sequence: CDR1 LNHNV, CDR2 YYDKDF (reference sequence). CDR3 DNA: TGTGCCACCAGCAGGGACAGCACAGATACGCAGTATTTT. Translating gives CATSRDSTDTQYF.

This clonotype was seen repeatedly, ten times or more. The rearrangement links TRBV6-1 to TRBJ2-1; D possibly corresponds to TRBD2 (7 bases). The CDR3 is made up of 19 amino acids. CDR1 and CDR2 from the germline V gene are MNHNS and SASEGT. Trimming took 5 bases from V and 5 from J, leaving 28 bases between them. The CDR3 here is CASSHQLRGEGLYDNEQFF. The CDR3 DNA reads TGTGCCAGCAGTCACCAACTTAGGGGGGAGGGCCTTTACGACAATGAGCAGTTCTTC.

This chain uses TRBV9 with TRBJ1-6; unclear D gene. Germline values: CDR1 SGDLS, CDR2 YYNGEE. CDR3 length equals 15 residues. V shed 3 bases and J shed 5 bases, with 12 bases lying between them. The CDR3 DNA is TGTGCCAGCAGCGCTTCGGAGCAACATAATTCACCCCTCCACTTT. Amino acid sequence: CASSASEQHNSPLHF.

This clonotype was observed at least ten times. The V and J genes are TRBV20-1 and TRBJ2-5; 8 positions agree with TRBD2. V was clipped by 6 bases and J by 4 bases; unmatched bases: 16. Germline loops: CDR1 DFQATT, CDR2 SNEGSKA (reference sequence). CDR3 size: 16 residues. The CDR3 coding sequence is TGCAGTGCATGGGCTGACAGCGGGAGACGAGGAGAGACCCAGTACTTC. Its protein is CSAWADSGRRGETQYF.